The next 16 T cell receptor beta chains were all read from a single sample in a study of T cells in Graves' hyperthyroidism and ophthalmopathy. The investigators amplified TCR beta CDR3 regions from RNA transcripts. First-round RT-PCR targeting the TCR CDR3 was performed with the HTBI primer set. TCRdb fed the multiplex PCR reads into MiXCR, producing one record per CDR3 protein. Of around 340,000 distinct CDR3 sequences in the sample, 15% to 20% were seen once. Sequencing was done on a sample of blood. Receptor source: a woman aged 45-65 years with Graves' hyperthyroidism.

This clonotype was recorded a few times. The CDR3 sequence: CASSLASGQNYGYTF. CDR3 in DNA: TGTGCCAGCAGCTTAGCGTCTGGACAGAACTATGGCTACACCTTC. This chain connects TRBV7-2 to TRBJ1-2, with D tentatively TRBD1 (6 bases). The V end lost 0 bases, the J end lost 2 bases, and 10 bases lay between the germline ends. CDR1 SGHTA and CDR2 FQGNSA come from the germline V gene. This CDR3 has 15 amino acids. Full variable domain (missing parts from reference TRBV7-2 and TRBJ1-2): GAGVSQSPSNKVTEKGKDVELRCDPISGHTALYWYRQSLGQGLEFLIYFQGNSAPDKSGLPSDRFSAERTGGSVSTLTIQRTQQEDSAVYLCASSLASGQNYGYTFGSGTRLTVV.

The rearrangement links TRBV20-1 to TRBJ1-1, with unresolved D. Germline V gene sequence: CDR1 DFQATT, CDR2 SNEGSKA (reference sequence). The CDR3 covers 12 residues. V shed 3 bases and J shed 4 bases, with 9 bases lying between them. This CDR3 is CSARRERTEAFF. CDR3 nucleotides: TGCAGTGCTAGGAGGGAACGCACTGAAGCTTTCTTT.

Remarks on this clonotype: Just one base apart from a much larger clone, this may be a read error. The chain employs TRBV2 and TRBJ2-7, with 8 bases that match TRBD2. Germline V gives CDR1 SNHLY, CDR2 FYNNEI. The CDR3 loop spans 12 amino acids. Trimming at V came to 7 bases and at J to 6 bases, leaving 5 bases not matched to a gene. The CDR3 loop reads CASNSGKCEQYF. CDR3 sequence (DNA): TGTGCCAGCAATAGCGGGAAGTGCGAGCAGTACTTC.

CDR3 in amino acids: CASSLESQGLFGNTIYF. The DNA for the CDR3 is TGTGCCAGCAGCTTAGAATCACAGGGCCTGTTTGGAAACACCATATATTTT. This sequence joins TRBV7-2 and TRBJ1-3; perhaps TRBD1 as D (6 bases). The V end was cut by 1 base, the J end by 3 bases, with 16 bases between. CDR1 and CDR2 from the germline V gene are SGHTA and FQGNSA. The CDR3 runs to 17 residues.

The chain couples TRBV28 to TRBJ2-3, with TRBD2 matching over 13 bases. Unmatched junction bases numbered 5, after V lost 7 bases and J lost 13 bases. CDR1 MDHEN and CDR2 SYDVKM come from the germline V gene. The CDR3 totals 12 residues. CDR3: CASTTGLAGKYF. Here the CDR3 DNA reads TGTGCCAGCACCACGGGACTAGCGGGAAAGTATTTT.

The chain uses TRBV6-1 and TRBJ1-4; D call uncertain. Trimming left V 5 bases short and J 0 bases short, with 10 bases between. CDR1 and CDR2 from the germline V gene are MNHNS and SASEGT. The CDR3 has 15 residues. The CDR3 DNA sequence: TGTGCCAGCAGTCCGCCGTCTGCAACTAATGAAAAACTGTTTTTT. This encodes CASSPPSATNEKLFF.

The genes are TRBV6-2 or TRBV6-3 and TRBJ2-7, with D hard to call. Germline loops: CDR1 MNHEY, CDR2 SVGEGT. Trimming cost V 8 bases and J 0 bases, with 8 bases left between them. The CDR3 contains 12 residues. CDR3 nucleotide sequence: TGTGCCAGCGGGGTGGACTCCTACGAGCAGTACTTC. Its protein is CASGVDSYEQYF.

This clonotype came up many times. The J gene is TRBJ2-3, the V gene TRBV7-8; 9 positions match TRBD1. V shed 3 bases, J shed 3 bases, and the junction held 4 bases outside the gene matches. CDR1 and CDR2 from the germline V gene are SGHVS and FQNEAQ. The CDR3 totals 15 residues. Here the CDR3 DNA reads TGTGCCAGCAGCTTCCGGGACAGGGTAACAGATACGCAGTATTTT. Translating it yields CASSFRDRVTDTQYF.

The chain uses TRBV7-9 and TRBJ2-2; 8 bases are a match to TRBD2. The CDR3 is made up of 15 amino acids. From germline, CDR1 is SEHNR and CDR2 FQNEAQ (reference sequence). After removal of 3 bases from V and 3 bases from J, the junction contained 3 bases not matched to a gene. The CDR3 is CASSLGTRYTGELFF. DNA for the CDR3: TGTGCCAGCAGCTTGGGGACTAGATACACCGGGGAGCTGTTTTTT.

This clonotype was picked up many times. In DNA, the CDR3 is TGTGCCAGCAGTTTTAGTACGGCCACAGATACGCAGTATTTT. Protein product: CASSFSTATDTQYF. The genes are TRBV12-3 or TRBV12-4 and TRBJ2-3, with D unclear. Trimming removed 3 bases at V and 2 bases at J, with 9 bases between. This CDR3 contains 14 residues.

This clonotype has just a few counts. The chain employs TRBV30 and TRBJ2-7; 7 bases are a match to TRBD1. The ends lost 2 bases at V and 5 bases at J; junction bases unmatched: 12. The CDR3 is 15 amino acids. Germline loops: CDR1 GTSNPN, CDR2 SVGIG (reference sequence). Written as DNA, the CDR3 is TGTGCCTGGAGTCGGTACCGACAGGGTCTCAACGAGCAGTACTTC. As protein: CAWSRYRQGLNEQYF. The variable domain in full, with the rest retrieved from reference TRBV30 and TRBJ2-7, is SQTIHQWPATLVQPVGSPLSLECTVEGTSNPNLYWYRQAAGRGLQLLFYSVGIGQISSEVPQNLSASRPQDRQFILSSKKLLLSDSGFYLCAWSRYRQGLNEQYFGPGTRLTVT.

This clonotype was found a few times. The chain combines TRBV27 with TRBJ1-3, with D uncertain. Looked up from germline, CDR1 is MNHEY and CDR2 is SMNVEV (reference sequence). The CDR3 contains 17 residues. V lost 2 bases to trimming and J lost 0 bases, with 14 bases between them. Here the CDR3 DNA reads TGTGCCAGCAGTTTAGTAGGGAAACAGCACTCTGGAAACACCATATATTTT. Translated: CASSLVGKQHSGNTIYF.

This clonotype was seen repeatedly, ten times or more. The rearrangement uses TRBV6-1 and TRBJ2-2; 8 nucleotides line up with TRBD2. This CDR3 comprises 15 residues. The germline gives CDR1 MNHNS, CDR2 SASEGT. J lost 1 base, V lost 5 bases, and 3 bases had no gene match. This CDR3 reads CASSLSGGNTGELFF. In nucleotides, the CDR3 is TGTGCCAGCAGTCTCAGCGGGGGGAACACCGGGGAGCTGTTTTTT.

V gene TRBV20-1 combines with J gene TRBJ2-7; TRBD2 matches 10 bases. The germline V gene has CDR1 DFQATT and CDR2 SNEGSKA (reference sequence). With V trimmed by 6 bases and J by 3 bases, 11 bases remained unmatched. The CDR3 runs 15 residues. In DNA, the CDR3 is TGCAGTGCCCCACACCGGACTAGCGGCTTCTACGAGCAGTACTTC. It encodes CSAPHRTSGFYEQYF.

The chain combines TRBV28 with TRBJ2-3, with TRBD2 identical over 11 bases. Germline CDR1 reads MDHEN; CDR2 reads SYDVKM. V shed 1 base, J shed 5 bases, and the junction held 5 bases outside the gene matches. The CDR3 loop spans 16 amino acids. Written as DNA, the CDR3 is TGTGCCAGCAGTTTATCCGGACTAGCGGGCATAGATACGCAGTATTTT. This codes for CASSLSGLAGIDTQYF.

CDR3 in amino acids: CASSIGGLVSTEAFF. In DNA, the CDR3 is TGTGCCAGTAGTATCGGGGGGCTGGTTTCCACTGAAGCTTTCTTT. The rearrangement links TRBV19 to TRBJ1-1; maybe TRBD1 (6 bases). Germline assignment: CDR1 LNHDA and CDR2 SQIVND (reference sequence). V shed 3 bases and J shed 4 bases, with 15 bases lying between them. The CDR3 spans 15 residues.